This is a list of T cell receptor beta chains from one sample in a study of blood T cell repertoires in COVID-19. The protocol was immunoSEQ multiplex PCR, while the TCRdb copy is restricted to in-frame clones and leaves out a portion. This sample carries around 37,000 clones, around 80% of them seen once, and the ten largest clones take approximately 1.6%. Sequenced material: peripheral blood. Receptors were obtained from a man in his fifties or sixties with COVID-19, enrolled during active disease. CDR3s include the opening cysteine and the closing phenylalanine or tryptophan. A D gene is named only where the DNA matches it firmly. Only part of the rows carry a size: once, few, many, or a class if the clone is expanded.

clone_size: .
j_call: TRBJ1-2
d_call: TRBD1
v_call: TRBV10-3
cdr3_aa: CANRRQGGYGYTF
cdr3_nt: TGTGCCAACCGCCGACAGGGAGGCTATGGCTACACCTTC

clone_size: .
j_call: TRBJ2-3
d_call: .
v_call: TRBV5-1
cdr3_aa: CASSLDRADTQYF
cdr3_nt: TGCGCCAGCAGCTTGGACAGAGCCGATACGCAGTATTTT

clone_size: .
j_call: TRBJ1-1
d_call: .
v_call: TRBV10-3
cdr3_aa: CAIRPWEMNTEAFF
cdr3_nt: TGTGCCATCAGACCATGGGAGATGAACACTGAAGCTTTCTTT

clone_size: .
j_call: TRBJ1-5
d_call: .
v_call: TRBV5-1
cdr3_aa: CASSLAPPGVGNQPQHF
cdr3_nt: TGCGCCAGCAGCTTGGCTCCTCCAGGGGTCGGCAATCAGCCCCAGCATTTT

clone_size: few
j_call: TRBJ2-7
d_call: TRBD1
v_call: TRBV7-8
cdr3_aa: CASSPPDRGYYEQYF
cdr3_nt: TGTGCCAGCAGCCCTCCTGACAGGGGATACTACGAGCAGTACTTC

clone_size: .
j_call: TRBJ1-1
d_call: .
v_call: TRBV29-1
cdr3_aa: CSVDPHRAKEAFF
cdr3_nt: TGCAGCGTTGATCCACACAGGGCTAAAGAAGCTTTCTTT

clone_size: .
j_call: TRBJ1-4
d_call: .
v_call: TRBV5-5
cdr3_aa: CASSLWGANEKLFF
cdr3_nt: TGTGCCAGCAGCTTGTGGGGAGCTAATGAAAAACTGTTTTTT

clone_size: .
j_call: TRBJ2-3
d_call: TRBD2
v_call: TRBV6-5
cdr3_aa: CAVRESPVDTQYF
cdr3_nt: TGTGCCGTGCGGGAGAGCCCGGTGGATACGCAGTATTTT

clone_size: once
j_call: TRBJ2-5
d_call: TRBD1
v_call: TRBV6-5
cdr3_aa: CASRDPGTGQETQYF
cdr3_nt: TGTGCCAGCAGAGACCCCGGGACAGGGCAAGAGACCCAGTACTTC

clone_size: .
j_call: TRBJ1-2
d_call: .
v_call: TRBV7-2
cdr3_aa: CASSLGALRGYTF
cdr3_nt: TGTGCCAGCAGCTTAGGCGCCCTCCGTGGCTACACCTTC

clone_size: .
j_call: TRBJ2-7
d_call: TRBD1
v_call: TRBV2
cdr3_aa: CASSIGTGGGEQYF
cdr3_nt: TGTGCCAGCTCTATTGGGACAGGGGGAGGTGAGCAGTACTTC

clone_size: .
j_call: TRBJ1-2
d_call: TRBD1
v_call: TRBV5-1
cdr3_aa: CASSDSATGSGYTF
cdr3_nt: TGCGCCAGCAGCGATTCGGCGACAGGGTCTGGCTACACCTTC

clone_size: .
j_call: TRBJ1-1
d_call: .
v_call: TRBV5-1
cdr3_aa: CASSLVSVNTEAFF
cdr3_nt: TGCGCCAGCAGCTTGGTCTCAGTGAACACTGAAGCTTTCTTT

clone_size: .
j_call: TRBJ2-7
d_call: .
v_call: TRBV11-1
cdr3_aa: CASSRRRAPYEQYF
cdr3_nt: TGTGCCAGCAGTCGGAGGCGGGCCCCCTACGAGCAGTACTTC

clone_size: .
j_call: TRBJ2-7
d_call: .
v_call: TRBV5-4
cdr3_aa: CASSFRDMYVQYF
cdr3_nt: TGTGCCAGCAGCTTCCGGGACATGTACGTGCAGTACTTC

clone_size: .
j_call: TRBJ2-7
d_call: .
v_call: TRBV10-3
cdr3_aa: CAISDPNEQYF
cdr3_nt: TGTGCCATCAGTGACCCCAACGAGCAGTACTTC

clone_size: .
j_call: TRBJ1-3
d_call: .
v_call: TRBV6-5
cdr3_aa: CASSYSPTSGNTIYF
cdr3_nt: TGTGCCAGCAGTTACTCTCCGACTTCTGGAAACACCATATATTTT

clone_size: .
j_call: TRBJ2-1
d_call: .
v_call: TRBV6-5
cdr3_aa: CASGYREMGQFF
cdr3_nt: TGTGCCAGCGGTTATCGGGAGATGGGGCAGTTCTTC

clone_size: .
j_call: TRBJ1-2
d_call: TRBD1
v_call: TRBV4-1
cdr3_aa: CASSRQPPGTGGANYGYTF
cdr3_nt: TGCGCCAGCAGCCGACAACCCCCCGGGACAGGGGGCGCCAACTATGGCTACACCTTC

clone_size: few
j_call: TRBJ1-3
d_call: TRBD1
v_call: TRBV3-1/TRBV3-2
cdr3_aa: CASSQDTYSTGDRNTIYF
cdr3_nt: TGTGCCAGCAGCCAAGATACCTACTCGACAGGGGATCGAAACACCATATATTTT

clone_size: .
j_call: TRBJ1-1
d_call: .
v_call: TRBV6-5
cdr3_aa: CASSRPDRSKSFF
cdr3_nt: TGTGCCAGCAGTCGACCTGACAGAAGTAAGTCTTTCTTT

clone_size: few
j_call: TRBJ1-4
d_call: .
v_call: TRBV19
cdr3_aa: CVTGSPNEKLFF
cdr3_nt: TGTGTCACGGGTTCCCCTAATGAAAAACTGTTTTTT

clone_size: few
j_call: TRBJ1-3
d_call: .
v_call: TRBV30
cdr3_aa: CAWSSLVTIYF
cdr3_nt: TGTGCCTGGAGTTCCCTCGTCACCATATATTTT

clone_size: .
j_call: TRBJ1-4
d_call: .
v_call: TRBV19
cdr3_aa: CASSITQTTNEKLFF
cdr3_nt: TGTGCCAGTAGTATTACGCAGACAACTAATGAAAAACTGTTTTTT

clone_size: .
j_call: TRBJ1-5
d_call: .
v_call: TRBV19
cdr3_aa: CASSMGGGRNNQPQHF
cdr3_nt: TGTGCCAGTAGTATGGGGGGGGGCCGGAACAATCAGCCCCAGCATTTT

clone_size: once
j_call: TRBJ2-1
d_call: .
v_call: TRBV21-1
cdr3_aa: CASRLLQGPKQFF
cdr3_nt: TGTGCCAGCAGACTCCTACAGGGACCCAAGCAGTTCTTC

clone_size: few
j_call: TRBJ2-5
d_call: TRBD2
v_call: TRBV3-1/TRBV3-2
cdr3_aa: CASSPLRGGRETQYF
cdr3_nt: TGTGCCAGCAGCCCCCTACGGGGGGGCCGAGAGACCCAGTACTTC

clone_size: .
j_call: TRBJ2-1
d_call: .
v_call: TRBV7-9
cdr3_aa: CASSLEGDEQFF
cdr3_nt: TGTGCCAGCAGCTTGGAGGGAGATGAGCAGTTCTTC